Listed below are T cell receptor beta chains from one sample, sequenced in a study of blood T cell repertoires in COVID-19. TCRdb's copy holds only in-frame clones and misses some; the assay was immunoSEQ multiplex PCR. The sample lists about 22,000 clones, 83% occurring once. Sample: peripheral blood. These receptors originate from a man aged 65 to 79 with acute or convalescent COVID-19. Each CDR3 is given with its conserved first and last residue. A D gene is named only where the DNA matches it firmly. Some rows mark clone size as missing; the rest say once, few, many or name a class of expanded clone.

v_gene: TRBV27
d_gene: -
j_gene: TRBJ2-3
abundance: -
CDR3nt: TGTGCCAGCAGTTTATCGGTCTTAGTAACAGATACGCAGTATTTT
CDR3aa: CASSLSVLVTDTQYF

v_gene: TRBV12-3/TRBV12-4
d_gene: TRBD1
j_gene: TRBJ1-2
abundance: -
CDR3nt: TGTGCCAACGCCGGGACAGTGGATGGCTACACCTTC
CDR3aa: CANAGTVDGYTF

v_gene: TRBV5-4
d_gene: -
j_gene: TRBJ1-2
abundance: few
CDR3nt: TGTGCCAGCAGCCCCGGACTTTTTGCCGAAGGGGGCTACACCTTC
CDR3aa: CASSPGLFAEGGYTF

v_gene: TRBV10-3
d_gene: -
j_gene: TRBJ2-7
abundance: -
CDR3nt: TGTGCCATCAGTGAACGGGACAACTACGAGCAGTACTTC
CDR3aa: CAISERDNYEQYF

v_gene: TRBV27
d_gene: TRBD1
j_gene: TRBJ1-2
abundance: -
CDR3nt: TGTGCCAGCAGTTTATCGGGACAGGGGTATGGCTACACCTTC
CDR3aa: CASSLSGQGYGYTF

v_gene: TRBV28
d_gene: TRBD2
j_gene: TRBJ2-5
abundance: -
CDR3nt: TGTGCCAGCAGAGCGGGAGGTACCCGGGTGACCCAGTACTTC
CDR3aa: CASRAGGTRVTQYF

v_gene: TRBV6-2/TRBV6-3
d_gene: -
j_gene: TRBJ2-1
abundance: -
CDR3nt: TGTGCCAGCAGTTCCGCCCCAGGGTTTCGGTTCTTC
CDR3aa: CASSSAPGFRFF

v_gene: TRBV7-8
d_gene: -
j_gene: TRBJ1-1
abundance: -
CDR3nt: TGTGCCAGCAGCTTAGCTGTGCAGGGTGGCACTGAAGCTTTCTTT
CDR3aa: CASSLAVQGGTEAFF

v_gene: TRBV7-7
d_gene: TRBD1
j_gene: TRBJ2-3
abundance: -
CDR3nt: TGTGCCAGCAGCTTAGGACTCAGGGGGACAGGCACAGATACGCAGTATTTT
CDR3aa: CASSLGLRGTGTDTQYF

v_gene: TRBV21-1
d_gene: -
j_gene: TRBJ1-1
abundance: -
CDR3nt: TGTGCCAGCAGCAAAGGAAGGACAGGGCTTGAAGCTTTCTTT
CDR3aa: CASSKGRTGLEAFF

v_gene: TRBV5-1
d_gene: TRBD1
j_gene: TRBJ2-5
abundance: -
CDR3nt: TGCGCCAGCAGCATGGGACAGAAAGAGACCCAGTACTTC
CDR3aa: CASSMGQKETQYF

v_gene: TRBV5-4
d_gene: TRBD1
j_gene: TRBJ2-1
abundance: -
CDR3nt: TGTGCCAGCAGCTTGAAGGGGGCAAGGGAGCAGTTCTTC
CDR3aa: CASSLKGAREQFF

v_gene: TRBV5-1
d_gene: TRBD2
j_gene: TRBJ2-1
abundance: -
CDR3nt: TGCGCCAGCAGCTTGCGGGGGGGCCACAATGAGCAGTTCTTC
CDR3aa: CASSLRGGHNEQFF

v_gene: TRBV19
d_gene: -
j_gene: TRBJ1-5
abundance: -
CDR3nt: TGTGCCAGTAGTATTGGACAGAGAAATCAGCCCCAGCATTTT
CDR3aa: CASSIGQRNQPQHF

v_gene: TRBV28
d_gene: -
j_gene: TRBJ1-5
abundance: -
CDR3nt: TGTGCCAGCAGTTTCCAGAATCAGCCCCAGCATTTT
CDR3aa: CASSFQNQPQHF

v_gene: TRBV6-6
d_gene: -
j_gene: TRBJ2-7
abundance: -
CDR3nt: TGTGCCAGCAGTTACGAAACTAGCCGTAGCTCCTACGAGCAGTACTTC
CDR3aa: CASSYETSRSSYEQYF

v_gene: TRBV6-6
d_gene: -
j_gene: TRBJ2-2
abundance: -
CDR3nt: TGTGCCAGCAGTTACTCCACAGGGAAGAACACCGGGGAGCTGTTTTTT
CDR3aa: CASSYSTGKNTGELFF

v_gene: TRBV7-9
d_gene: -
j_gene: TRBJ2-5
abundance: -
CDR3nt: TGTGCCAGCAGCTTAGCCCCCGGGACTCGGGAGACCCAGTACTTC
CDR3aa: CASSLAPGTRETQYF

v_gene: TRBV2
d_gene: -
j_gene: TRBJ1-1
abundance: -
CDR3nt: TGTGCCAGCAGAAAAACAGTTAACACTGAAGCTTTCTTT
CDR3aa: CASRKTVNTEAFF

v_gene: TRBV19
d_gene: TRBD2
j_gene: TRBJ2-7
abundance: -
CDR3nt: TGTGCCAGTAGCTCGCGGACTAGCGGGAGTTACGAGCAGTACTTC
CDR3aa: CASSSRTSGSYEQYF

v_gene: TRBV20-1
d_gene: -
j_gene: TRBJ1-1
abundance: -
CDR3nt: TGCAGTGCTGTTCGAGTTTCTGAAGCTTTCTTT
CDR3aa: CSAVRVSEAFF

v_gene: TRBV3-1/TRBV3-2
d_gene: TRBD1
j_gene: TRBJ2-7
abundance: -
CDR3nt: TGTGCCAGCAGCCCCGGACAGGGGGCCCACGAGCAGTACTTC
CDR3aa: CASSPGQGAHEQYF